A single sample gave rise to the 25 T cell receptor beta chains below, sequenced in a study of vaccination and CD4 T cells after COVID-19. Once obtained from cultured CD4+ T cells, the DNA was sequenced using the Oncomine TCR Beta short-read assay. MiXCR, applied by TCRdb to the PCR reads, yields one record per CDR3 protein. The data show about 18,000 distinct CDR3 sequences, roughly 48% seen once. These receptors' antigens are unknown. The treatment is: roughly 10-day PBMC culture with coronavirus spike peptide pools or control peptides (ViraFEST assay). Sequenced material: CD4+ T cells from blood, cultured in vitro, taken before SARS-CoV-2 vaccination. The receptor set was obtained from a human donor who had recovered from COVID-19.

This chain uses TRBV29-1 with TRBJ2-1; 11 positions match TRBD2. With V trimmed by 4 bases and J by 8 bases, 10 bases remained unmatched. This CDR3 spans 15 amino acids. The germline V gene has CDR1 SQVTM and CDR2 ANQGSEA. This CDR3 is CSVAPTSGSDDEQFF. For the CDR3, the DNA is TGCAGCGTTGCCCCTACTAGCGGGAGTGATGATGAGCAGTTCTTC.

The J gene is TRBJ2-2, the V gene TRBV30; possible D gene TRBD2, 5 bases. The V end was cut by 4 bases, the J end by 1 base, with 10 bases between. CDR3 size: 14 residues. CDR1 is GTSNPN, CDR2 SVGIG, per germline (reference sequence). The CDR3 sequence is CAWMSSGNTGELFF. The CDR3 DNA reads as TGTGCCTGGATGTCGAGCGGGAACACCGGGGAGCTGTTTTTT. The full variable domain, its missing parts supplied by reference TRBV30 and TRBJ2-2, is SQTIHQWPATLVQPVGSPLSLECTVEGTSNPNLYWYRQAAGRGLQLLFYSVGIGQISSEVPQNLSASRPQDRQFILSSKKLLLSDSGFYLCAWMSSGNTGELFFGEGSRLTVL.

The rearrangement joins TRBV4-1 to TRBJ1-2, with TRBD1 matching over 7 bases. The germline CDR1 and CDR2 sequences are MGHRA and YSYEKL. The CDR3 is made up of 15 amino acids. V trimming: 3 bases; J trimming: 5 bases; junction bases outside the gene matches: 9. The CDR3 nucleotides read TGCGCCAGCAGCCAGGGAGGGGGCGCCTGGTATGGCTACACCTTC. Residues: CASSQGGGAWYGYTF.

The rearrangement links TRBV14 to TRBJ2-7; D call uncertain. This CDR3 is built from 13 residues. The V gene's germline CDR1 is SGHDN and CDR2 FVKESK. Trimming left V 0 bases short and J 9 bases short, with 12 bases between. DNA for the CDR3: TGTGCCAGCAGCCAAGATGGGGTAACGTGGCAGTACTTC. Its protein is CASSQDGVTWQYF.

This clonotype appeared a few times. This chain uses TRBV6-1 with TRBJ2-5; the match to TRBD1 covers 8 bases. The CDR3 is 13 amino acids. The ends lost 4 bases at V and 5 bases at J; junction bases unmatched: 3. Germline CDR1 and CDR2: MNHNS and SASEGT. Here the CDR3 reads CASSAGGWETQYF. CDR3 sequence (DNA): TGTGCCAGCAGTGCAGGGGGCTGGGAGACCCAGTACTTC.

This clonotype was found a few times. The rearrangement links TRBV28 to TRBJ1-1, with D unclear. Germline V gene data show CDR1 as MDHEN and CDR2 as SYDVKM. Trimming took off 7 bases at V and 0 bases at J, with 15 bases between the two ends. CDR3 length: 15 residues. The CDR3 region has the DNA TGTGCCAGCACCAAGGGAGGGTACATGAACACTGAAGCTTTCTTT. Residues: CASTKGGYMNTEAFF.

V and J are TRBV2 and TRBJ2-7; 10 bases fit TRBD2. Germline trimming cut 3 bases from V and 6 bases from J; bases unmatched to any gene: 8. Germline V gene lookup returns CDR1 SNHLY and CDR2 FYNNEI. The CDR3 is made up of 15 amino acids. The CDR3 nucleotides are TGTGCCAGCAGTGATATAGGCCTAGCGGGAGTCGAGCAGTACTTC. Amino acids: CASSDIGLAGVEQYF.

This clonotype was seen only a few times. The chain uses TRBV28 and TRBJ2-3, with D perhaps matching TRBD1 (6 bases). CDR1 is MDHEN, CDR2 SYDVKM, per germline. CDR3 length equals 14 residues. Between the trimmed V and J ends, which lost 6 bases and 0 bases, there was a span of 10 bases. DNA of the CDR3: TGTGCCAGCAGGACAGGTTTGAGCACAGATACGCAGTATTTT. It encodes CASRTGLSTDTQYF.

The chain couples TRBV6-2 or TRBV6-3 to TRBJ2-2; 14 nucleotides agree with TRBD2. Germline assignment: CDR1 MNHEY and CDR2 SVGEGT. This CDR3 spans 17 amino acids. V dropped 4 bases and J dropped 1; count of bases not matched to a gene: 2. This CDR3 is CASSSTSGRENTGELFF. CDR3 sequence (DNA): TGTGCCAGCAGTTCGACTAGCGGGAGGGAGAACACCGGGGAGCTGTTTTTT.

This clonotype was seen a few times. The genes are TRBV28 and TRBJ2-3; 8 bases match TRBD1. Germline lookup yields CDR1 MDHEN and CDR2 SYDVKM. The CDR3 spans 15 residues. V dropped 8 bases and J dropped 1; count of bases not matched to a gene: 8. CDR3 sequence (DNA): TGTGCCAGCGTCCCATACAGGGGGGGCACAGATACGCAGTATTTT. This translates into CASVPYRGGTDTQYF.

The chain has TRBV27 and TRBJ2-3; possibly TRBD2 for D (5 bases). CDR3 length equals 15 residues. The V and J ends lost 5 bases and 2 bases respectively, with 14 bases between them. The germline gives CDR1 MNHEY, CDR2 SMNVEV (reference sequence). Written as DNA, the CDR3 is TGTGCCAGCAGTACCAGCGGAATTTCCACAGATACGCAGTATTTT. Its translation is CASSTSGISTDTQYF.

This chain uses TRBV18 with TRBJ1-5; D gene unclear. Germline V gene sequence: CDR1 KGHSH, CDR2 LQKENI. V shed 1 base and J shed 5 bases, with 12 bases lying between them. CDR3 length: 15 amino acids. The CDR3 DNA is TGTGCCAGCTCACCACAGGGCAACCGTGATCAGCCCCAGCATTTT. Residues: CASSPQGNRDQPQHF. The full variable domain, with the rest looked up from reference TRBV18 and TRBJ1-5, is NAGVMQNPRHLVRRRGQEARLRCSPMKGHSHVYWYRQLPEEGLKFMVYLQKENIIDESGMPKERFSAEFPKEGPSILRIQQVVRGDSAAYFCASSPQGNRDQPQHFGDGTRLSIL.

This chain joins TRBV4-2 and TRBJ2-3; D perhaps matches TRBD2 (6 bases). The germline CDR1 and CDR2 sequences are LGHNA and YNFKEQ. The V end was cut by 1 base, the J end by 6 bases, with 11 bases between. CDR3 length equals 14 residues. As DNA, the CDR3 is TGTGCCAGCAGCCAAGCTGGGACTTCGGATACGCAGTATTTT. This gives the protein CASSQAGTSDTQYF.

This clonotype showed up just once. This chain connects TRBV7-2 to TRBJ2-1; D ambiguous. The germline V and J ends were trimmed by 1 base and 8 bases, with 24 bases remaining between them. This CDR3 region has 18 residues. Germline values: CDR1 SGHTA, CDR2 FQGNSA. This CDR3 is CASSLGAQVAWVSYEQFF. CDR3 bases: TGTGCCAGCAGCTTAGGGGCCCAGGTAGCTTGGGTTTCTTATGAGCAGTTCTTC.

DNA for the CDR3: TGTGCCAGCAGTTTATACCGTTCCATGAACACTGAAGCTTTCTTT. As protein: CASSLYRSMNTEAFF. This rearrangement joins TRBV27 to TRBJ1-1; D is undetermined. The CDR3 is 15 amino acids. V lost 1 base, J lost 0 bases, and 9 bases lay in between. Germline CDR1 is MNHEY and CDR2 is SMNVEV (reference sequence).

This clonotype was found a few times. The DNA is left out, because the CDR3 cannot be placed on it with certainty; the CDR3 is given as TCRdb lists it. This sequence joins TRBV20-1 and TRBJ2-3; the table names TRBD1, a call not compared with the DNA. Germline CDR1 reads DFQATT; CDR2 reads SNEGSKA (reference sequence). The CDR3 is 16 amino acids in total, end residues counted. This CDR3 reads CSARDSGRAGTDTQYF.

This clonotype was recorded a few times. V gene TRBV12-3 or TRBV12-4 combines with J gene TRBJ2-3; 8 bases are shared with TRBD1. The CDR3 runs to 16 residues. The V and J ends lost 6 bases and 6 bases, in that order; junction bases with no gene match: 14. The CDR3 DNA follows: TGTGCCAGCAGCCTCTTCAGGGGGCGAGTATCCGATACGCAGTATTTT. Protein sequence: CASSLFRGRVSDTQYF.

The chain employs TRBV28 and TRBJ1-2; D might be TRBD1 (6 bases). The CDR3 contains 14 residues. Looked up from germline, CDR1 is MDHEN and CDR2 is SYDVKM. The V end was cut by 10 bases, the J end by 3 bases, with 18 bases between. The CDR3 region is CAINPQGIDYGYTF. CDR3 coding DNA: TGTGCCATCAACCCTCAGGGGATCGACTATGGCTACACCTTC.

The chain has TRBV18 and TRBJ1-5; D is uncertain. Germline V gives CDR1 KGHSH, CDR2 LQKENI. CDR3 length: 14 amino acids. V lost 0 bases and J lost 4, with 7 bases in between. The DNA for the CDR3 is TGTGCCAGCTCACCACCGGGAGGGAATCAGCCCCAGCATTTT. It codes for CASSPPGGNQPQHF.

This clonotype was detected a few times. This sequence joins TRBV7-8 and TRBJ2-5; D possibly matches TRBD1 or TRBD2 (5 bases each). Germline V gene sequence: CDR1 SGHVS, CDR2 FQNEAQ. V shed 4 bases and J shed 2 bases, with 11 bases lying between them. CDR3 size: 14 residues. The CDR3 reads CASSSQGPQETQYF. The CDR3 bases are TGTGCCAGCAGCTCCCAGGGACCGCAAGAGACCCAGTACTTC.

This clonotype has a handful of counts. The chain's CDR3 is CASSPQGRNSPLHF. CDR3 nucleotide sequence: TGTGCCAGCAGCCCCCAGGGGCGGAATTCACCCCTCCACTTT. This chain uses TRBV7-2 with TRBJ1-6, with D perhaps matching TRBD1 (6 bases). Germline assignment: CDR1 SGHTA and CDR2 FQGNSA. The CDR3 covers 14 residues. The germline V and J ends were trimmed by 5 bases and 7 bases, with 12 bases remaining between them.

CDR3 amino acids: CASSPSGVGYQETQYF. CDR3 sequence (DNA): TGTGCCAGCTCACCATCAGGGGTGGGCTACCAAGAGACCCAGTACTTC. The rearrangement links TRBV18 to TRBJ2-5; D perhaps matches TRBD1 (6 bases). V was shortened by 2 bases and J by 0 bases, with 13 bases between the two germline ends. This CDR3 contains 16 residues. Germline lookup yields CDR1 KGHSH and CDR2 LQKENI. Together with reference TRBV18 and TRBJ2-5, the CDR3 gives the full variable domain: NAGVMQNPRHLVRRRGQEARLRCSPMKGHSHVYWYRQLPEEGLKFMVYLQKENIIDESGMPKERFSAEFPKEGPSILRIQQVVRGDSAAYFCASSPSGVGYQETQYFGPGTRLLVL.

V gene TRBV7-3 combines with J gene TRBJ2-1, with TRBD2 identical over 7 bases. Germline V gives CDR1 SGHTA, CDR2 FQGTGA. There are 15 residues in the CDR3. J gave up 4 bases and V 7 bases, and 10 bases lay outside the gene matches. In DNA, the CDR3 is TGTGCCAGCATCAAACCCCGGGACTATTACAATGAGCAGTTCTTC. Protein product: CASIKPRDYYNEQFF.

This chain uses TRBV20-1 with TRBJ1-4, with a weak D call TRBD1 (6 bases). The germline CDR1 and CDR2 sequences are DFQATT and SNEGSKA (reference sequence). The CDR3 has 13 residues. V lost 6 bases, J lost 3 bases, and 11 bases lay in between. The CDR3 sequence: CSAKQGANEKLFF. The CDR3 nucleotides read TGCAGTGCCAAACAGGGTGCTAATGAAAAACTGTTTTTT.

This chain joins TRBV27 and TRBJ2-3; D may correspond to TRBD1 or TRBD2 (5 bases each). CDR1 MNHEY and CDR2 SMNVEV come from the germline V gene (reference sequence). V was cut by 3 bases and J by 6 bases, with 16 bases left in between. This CDR3 comprises 15 residues. The CDR3 DNA is TGTGCCAGCAGTTTGGGGGACCAGGAGATTGATACGCAGTATTTT. Translation gives CASSLGDQEIDTQYF.